These 13 T cell receptor beta chains were all obtained from the same sample, sequenced in a study of T cells in Graves' hyperthyroidism and ophthalmopathy. It was RNA transcripts that yielded the amplified TCR beta CDR3 regions. The HTBI primer set drove a first-round RT-PCR of the TCR CDR3. TCRdb recomputed calls from the multiplex PCR reads with MiXCR, one row per CDR3 protein. The sample lists a few hundred thousand distinct CDR3 sequences, more than 15% seen once, with roughly 3.4% in the top ten. Specimen: blood. Receptor source: a woman in her thirties or forties with Graves' ophthalmopathy.

This clonotype was observed at least ten times. The chain carries TRBV12-3 or TRBV12-4 and TRBJ1-4, with D possibly matching TRBD1 (5 bases). The CDR3 is made up of 15 amino acids. V dropped 4 bases and J dropped 5 bases, with 14 bases sitting between them. The CDR3 sequence is CASSSPVGTNEKLFF. In nucleotides, the CDR3 is TGTGCCAGCAGTTCCCCCGTAGGGACCAATGAAAAACTGTTTTTT.

Ten or more counts support this clonotype. CDR3 nucleotide sequence: TGTGCCAGCAGTCAGGGGGCGGGCTCCTACGAGCAGTACTTC. It codes for CASSQGAGSYEQYF. This chain joins TRBV12-3 or TRBV12-4 and TRBJ2-7; the match to TRBD1 covers 8 bases. This CDR3 spans 14 amino acids. J gave up 0 bases and V 5 bases, and 3 bases lay outside the gene matches.

This clonotype was observed many times. This rearrangement joins TRBV2 to TRBJ1-2; 7 nucleotides align to TRBD1. Germline trimming cut 4 bases from V and 4 bases from J; bases unmatched to any gene: 3. The CDR3 has 13 residues. Germline CDR1 SNHLY, CDR2 FYNNEI. The CDR3 is CASSATGSYGYTF. CDR3 sequence (DNA): TGTGCCAGCAGTGCGACAGGGTCCTATGGCTACACCTTC. Full variable domain (remainder filled in from reference TRBV2 and TRBJ1-2): EPEVTQTPSHQVTQMGQEVILRCVPISNHLYFYWYRQILGQKVEFLVSFYNNEISEKSEIFDDQFSVERPDGSNFTLKIRSTKLEDSAMYFCASSATGSYGYTFGSGTRLTVV.

This CDR3 is CASSSGGVLSTEAFF. DNA of the CDR3: TGTGCCAGCAGTTCGGGAGGGGTTTTAAGCACTGAAGCTTTCTTT. This chain links TRBV6-2 or TRBV6-3 with TRBJ1-1; tentative D call: TRBD1 (5 bases). This CDR3 spans 15 amino acids. Looked up from germline, CDR1 is MNHEY and CDR2 is SVGEGT. V was shortened by 4 bases and J by 4 bases, with 16 bases between the two germline ends.

This clonotype has at least ten counts. The J gene is TRBJ2-7, the V gene TRBV6-1, with a tentative D call TRBD2 (5 bases). The CDR3 is made up of 15 amino acids. Germline CDR1 reads MNHNS; CDR2 reads SASEGT. V lost 4 bases, J lost 5 bases, and 18 bases lay in between. CDR3 protein: CASSVLTGRRDEQYF. In DNA form, the CDR3 reads TGTGCCAGCAGTGTGTTAACGGGAAGAAGGGACGAGCAGTACTTC.

This clonotype was recorded at least ten times. The chain combines TRBV11-2 with TRBJ2-5; weak D call: TRBD2 (5 bases). There are 15 residues in the CDR3. The V end was cut by 5 bases, the J end by 3 bases, with 16 bases between. The germline V gene encodes CDR1 SGHAT and CDR2 FQNNGV. CDR3 amino acids: CASSPRLEGKETQYF. The CDR3 DNA sequence: TGTGCCAGCAGCCCCCGTCTAGAGGGAAAAGAGACCCAGTACTTC.

In this sample, this clonotype turned up a few times. The V gene is TRBV3-1, the J gene TRBJ1-6; 11 bases match TRBD1. The germline V gene has CDR1 LGHDT and CDR2 YNNKEL (reference sequence). The length of the CDR3 is 20 residues. V shed 3 bases and J 7 bases; nucleotides not matched to a gene: 17. CDR3 in DNA: TGTGCCAGCAGCCAGGAATACGGACAGGGGGCACTATGGCGGAATTCACCCCTCCACTTT. Translating gives CASSQEYGQGALWRNSPLHF.

The table lists this clonotype with many counts. The chain recombines TRBV18 with TRBJ1-6, with D possibly TRBD1 on 5 matching bases. Trimming took 3 bases from V and 7 from J, leaving 16 bases between them. Per the germline V gene, CDR1 is KGHSH and CDR2 is LQKENI. The CDR3 runs 16 residues. Here the CDR3 reads CASSPGPQDGNSPLHF. The CDR3 coding sequence is TGTGCCAGCTCACCGGGACCACAGGATGGAAATTCACCCCTCCACTTT.

J is TRBJ2-7 and V is TRBV20-1; TRBD2 matches 7 bases. Germline V gene lookup returns CDR1 DFQATT and CDR2 SNEGSKA (reference sequence). The CDR3 extends over 17 amino acids. The V gene end was trimmed by 2 bases and the J gene end by 3 bases; junction bases not matched to a gene: 16. CDR3 bases: TGCAGTGCTAGACCTCGGAAGGGAGGGCGGGGATTCTACGAGCAGTACTTC. This translates into CSARPRKGGRGFYEQYF.

This clonotype has just a few counts. V and J are TRBV6-6 and TRBJ1-6; no clear D. V was shortened by 0 bases and J by 7 bases, with 10 bases between the two germline ends. The CDR3 has 15 amino acids. Germline-derived CDR1 and CDR2 are MNHNY and SVGAGI (reference sequence). CDR3 nucleotide sequence: TGTGCCAGCAGTTACTCCGCGGAACAAAATTCACCCCTCCACTTT. The encoded protein is CASSYSAEQNSPLHF.

This clonotype was seen at least ten times. The V and J genes are TRBV6-1 and TRBJ1-5, with D perhaps TRBD1 (5 bases). The V and J ends lost 2 bases and 4 bases respectively, with 15 bases between them. CDR3 length equals 16 residues. Germline CDR1 reads MNHNS; CDR2 reads SASEGT. CDR3 nucleotide sequence: TGTGCCAGCAGTGAACGTCAGGGTCAGGTAAATCAGCCCCAGCATTTT. Translating gives CASSERQGQVNQPQHF.

This clonotype was counted many times. The chain carries TRBV28 and TRBJ2-7; D gene ambiguous. The CDR3 sequence is 13 residues long. Germline CDR1 and CDR2: MDHEN and SYDVKM. Trimming removed 8 bases at V and 0 bases at J, with 11 bases between. The CDR3 coding sequence is TGTGCCAGCGCGCCGTCCAGCTCCTACGAGCAGTACTTC. Its translation: CASAPSSSYEQYF.

This clonotype was recorded at least ten times. The CDR3 spells CASSPGTDTQYF. CDR3 nucleotides: TGTGCCAGCAGCCCGGGGACAGATACGCAGTATTTT. The chain recombines TRBV18 with TRBJ2-3; D is perhaps TRBD2 (5 bases). From germline, CDR1 is KGHSH and CDR2 LQKENI. V was clipped by 8 bases and J by 3 bases, with 9 bases between them. The CDR3 length is 12 residues.